A single count supports the clone carrying this T cell receptor (beta chain). Other DNA sequences in the same sample also yield this CDR3. This sample was included in a study of shared clonotypes between healthy human individuals. Study context: Aged 18 to 49, the donors were a couple of women and three men.

Germline values: CDR1 SGHRS, CDR2 YFSETQ. The CDR3 covers 14 residues. The ends were cut back, 0 bases at V and 2 bases at J, with 7 bases in the middle. Only in-frame clones appear in the TCRdb table, and some are missing; sequencing was by immunoSEQ multiplex PCR. The data show around 2.5 million clones, with roughly 93% seen just once and around 0.37% held by the top ten. Sequencing used naive CD4+ T cells from PBMCs. Sample subset: CD45RA+ positively selected. The chain joins TRBV5-1 to TRBJ2-3; D may be TRBD1 (6 bases). The source is a man between 18 and 29 years old in good health. Some clones in this sample may be carry-over from other donors' samples. The CDR3 region is CASSLGQDTDTQYF. DNA of the CDR3: TGCGCCAGCAGCTTGGGACAGGACACAGATACGCAGTATTTT.